This record concerns one TCR beta chain sequence. The CDR3 spans 14 residues. V dropped 2 bases and J dropped 8; count of bases not matched to a gene: 6. Per the germline V gene, CDR1 is SGHAT and CDR2 is FQNNGV. This sample is part of a study of blood T cell repertoires in COVID-19. Study-level information: From T cells, B-cell-depleted T cells, or PBMCs came the material, which was cDNA or gDNA.

TCRdb's table, derived via immunoSEQ multiplex PCR, lists solely in-frame clones and lacks some. The sample has a few hundred thousand clones, approximately 85% seen once. This clonotype was sampled from a woman between 45 and 65 years old with acute or convalescent COVID-19. This chain connects TRBV11-2 to TRBJ2-1; TRBD2 agrees at 7 bases. Material: peripheral blood. Here the CDR3 DNA reads TGTGCCAGCAGCTTAATAGCGGCGGGGGATGAGCAGTTCTTC. As protein: CASSLIAAGDEQFF.